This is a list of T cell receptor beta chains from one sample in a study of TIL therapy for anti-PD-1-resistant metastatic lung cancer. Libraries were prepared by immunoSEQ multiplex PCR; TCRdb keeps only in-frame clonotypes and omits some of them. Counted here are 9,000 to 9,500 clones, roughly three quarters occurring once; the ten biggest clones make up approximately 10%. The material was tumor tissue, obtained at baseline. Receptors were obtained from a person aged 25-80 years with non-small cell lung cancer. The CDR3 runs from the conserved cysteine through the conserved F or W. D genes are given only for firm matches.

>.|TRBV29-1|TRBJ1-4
CSVSGWDEKLFF
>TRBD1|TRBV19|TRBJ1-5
CASRRTGVNQPQHF
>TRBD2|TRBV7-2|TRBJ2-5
CASSLLGREGETQYF
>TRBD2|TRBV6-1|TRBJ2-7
CASSVGTSEGYEQYF
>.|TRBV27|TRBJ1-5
CASSSRPMGDQPQHF
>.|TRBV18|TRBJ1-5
CASSPLQDSNQPQHF
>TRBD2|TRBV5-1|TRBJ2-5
CASSPEGLAETQYF
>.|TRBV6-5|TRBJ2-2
CASGAFSIYTGELFF
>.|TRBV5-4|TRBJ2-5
CASSLELDLRGQTQYF
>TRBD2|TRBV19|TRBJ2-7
CASSTGLAGREQYF
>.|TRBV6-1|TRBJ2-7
CATCPGEGYYEQYF
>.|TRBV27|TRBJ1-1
CASNKWGGMNTEAFF
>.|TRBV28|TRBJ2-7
CASSLLPGSGGEQYF
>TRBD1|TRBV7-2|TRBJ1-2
CASSSAGTGGGYGYTF
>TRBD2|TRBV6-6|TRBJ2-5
CASSPSTTSVQETQYF
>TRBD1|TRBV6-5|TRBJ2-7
CASIETGGSYEQYF
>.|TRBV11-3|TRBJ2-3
CASSRPRGGTGDTQYF
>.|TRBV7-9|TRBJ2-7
CASSLRPYEQYF
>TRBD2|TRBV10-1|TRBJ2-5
CASSETSGEEKTQYF
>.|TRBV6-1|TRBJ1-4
CASSVIFRGEKLFF
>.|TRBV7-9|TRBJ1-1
CASSPRGIEAFF
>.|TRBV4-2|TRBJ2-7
CASSQERFIDEQYF
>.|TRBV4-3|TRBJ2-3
CASSHHSGGGRADTQYF
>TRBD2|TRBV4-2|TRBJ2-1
CASSPLAGGGMDEQFF
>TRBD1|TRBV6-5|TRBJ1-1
CASSLRGQGNTEAFF
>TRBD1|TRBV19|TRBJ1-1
CASSAGTGNTEAFF
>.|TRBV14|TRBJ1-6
CASSQVARANSPLHF
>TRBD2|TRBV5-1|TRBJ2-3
CASSLALAEHTDTQYF
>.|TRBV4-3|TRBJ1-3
CASSQEVASGNTIYF
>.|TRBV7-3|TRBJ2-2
CASSPGNTGELFF
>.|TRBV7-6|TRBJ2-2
CASSRTGELFF
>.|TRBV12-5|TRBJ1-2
CASGLTYSTEGYGYTF
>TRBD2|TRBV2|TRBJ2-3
CANGGGVTDTQYF
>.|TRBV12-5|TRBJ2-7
CASALDSPSYEQYF
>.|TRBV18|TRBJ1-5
CASRVGLNQPQHF
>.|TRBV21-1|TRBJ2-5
CASSSLSEVAGEAGQETQYF
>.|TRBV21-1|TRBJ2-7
CASSETGWVGSYEQYF
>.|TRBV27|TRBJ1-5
CASSLSAFITQPQHF
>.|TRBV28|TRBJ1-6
CASRVDIAGYNSPLHF
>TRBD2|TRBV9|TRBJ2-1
CASSAGSGGANFPKEQFF
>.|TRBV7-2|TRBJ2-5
CASSSMGRLQETQYF
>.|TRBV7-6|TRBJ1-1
CASSKQPNTEAFF